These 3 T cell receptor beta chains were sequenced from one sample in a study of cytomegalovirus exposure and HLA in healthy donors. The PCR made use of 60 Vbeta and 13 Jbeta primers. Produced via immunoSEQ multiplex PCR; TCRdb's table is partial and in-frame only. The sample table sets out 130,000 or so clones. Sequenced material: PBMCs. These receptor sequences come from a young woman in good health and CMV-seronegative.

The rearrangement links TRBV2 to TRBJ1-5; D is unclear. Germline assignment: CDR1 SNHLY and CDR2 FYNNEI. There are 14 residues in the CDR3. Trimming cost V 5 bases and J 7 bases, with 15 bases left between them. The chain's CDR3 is CASSSSLGGQPQHF. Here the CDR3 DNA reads TGTGCCAGCAGTTCCTCACTGGGCGGGCAGCCCCAGCATTTT.

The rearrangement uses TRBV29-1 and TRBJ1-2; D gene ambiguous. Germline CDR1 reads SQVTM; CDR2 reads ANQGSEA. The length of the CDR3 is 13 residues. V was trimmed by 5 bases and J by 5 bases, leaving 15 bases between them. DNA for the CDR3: TGCAGCGTTCCCTTGGAGGGATCATATGGCTACACCTTC. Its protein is CSVPLEGSYGYTF.

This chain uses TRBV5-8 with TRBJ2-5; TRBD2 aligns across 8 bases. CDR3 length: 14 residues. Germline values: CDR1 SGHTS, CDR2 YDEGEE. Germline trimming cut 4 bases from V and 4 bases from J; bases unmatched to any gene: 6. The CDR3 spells CASSGWLAGETQYF. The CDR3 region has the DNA TGTGCCAGCAGCGGGTGGCTAGCGGGAGAGACCCAGTACTTC.